This TCR beta chain comes out of a study of OX40 agonist ivuxolimab in advanced cancers. Whole-study context: Three partial responders included one hepatocellular carcinoma patient and two cutaneous melanoma patients.

Per germline, CDR1 SGHVS and CDR2 FQNEAQ. V lost 5 bases and J 0 bases, leaving 17 bases between the germline ends. This CDR3 has 17 residues. Measured with immunoSEQ multiplex PCR; TCRdb has only the in-frame clones, and not every one. Of about 69,000 clones detected, 60% to 85% appear once; the ten largest clones hold around 2.3%. The sequence derives from an adult with an advanced solid tumor such as melanoma, head and neck, liver or kidney cancer. The chain uses TRBV7-8 and TRBJ2-1; tentatively, D is TRBD2 (5 bases). The sample here was CD4+ or CD8+ T cells sorted from blood, taken in a trial of the OX40 agonist ivuxolimab. The CDR3 sequence: CASSRRAVRSSYNEQFF. The DNA for the CDR3 is TGTGCCAGCAGCCGAAGAGCGGTCCGAAGCTCCTACAATGAGCAGTTCTTC. Supplemented by reference TRBV7-8 and TRBJ2-1, the full variable domain reads GAGVSQSPRYKVAKRGQDVALRCDPISGHVSLFWYQQALGQGPEFLTYFQNEAQLDKSGLPSDRFFAERPEGSVSTLKIQRTQQEDSAVYLCASSRRAVRSSYNEQFFGPGTRLTVL.